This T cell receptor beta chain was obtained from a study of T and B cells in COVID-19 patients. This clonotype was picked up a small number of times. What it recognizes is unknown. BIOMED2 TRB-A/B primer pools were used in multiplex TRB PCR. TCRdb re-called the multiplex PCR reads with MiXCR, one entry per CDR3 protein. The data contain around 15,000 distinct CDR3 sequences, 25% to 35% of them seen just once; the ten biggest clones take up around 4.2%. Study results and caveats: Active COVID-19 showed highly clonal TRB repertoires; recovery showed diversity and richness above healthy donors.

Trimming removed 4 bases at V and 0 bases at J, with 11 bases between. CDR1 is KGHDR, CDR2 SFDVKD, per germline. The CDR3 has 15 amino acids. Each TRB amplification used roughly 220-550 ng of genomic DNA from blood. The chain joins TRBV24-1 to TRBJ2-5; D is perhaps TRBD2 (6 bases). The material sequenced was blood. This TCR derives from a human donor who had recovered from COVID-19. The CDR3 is CATSEGDLNQETQYF. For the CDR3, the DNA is TGTGCCACCAGTGAAGGGGACTTAAACCAAGAGACCCAGTACTTC.